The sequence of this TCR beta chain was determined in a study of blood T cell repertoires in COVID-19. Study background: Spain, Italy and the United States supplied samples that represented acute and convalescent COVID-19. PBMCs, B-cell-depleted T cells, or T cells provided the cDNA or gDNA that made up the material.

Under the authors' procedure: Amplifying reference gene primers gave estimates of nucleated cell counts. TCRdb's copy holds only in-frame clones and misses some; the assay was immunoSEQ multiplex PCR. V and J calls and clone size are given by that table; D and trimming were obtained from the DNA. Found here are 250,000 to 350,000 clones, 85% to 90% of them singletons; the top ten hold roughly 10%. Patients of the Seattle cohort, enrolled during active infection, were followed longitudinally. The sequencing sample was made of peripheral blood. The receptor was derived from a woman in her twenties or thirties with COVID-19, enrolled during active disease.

The CDR3 bases are TGTGCCAGCTCACAGCATCGGGGAGAACAGCCCCAGCATTTT. Protein: CASSQHRGEQPQHF. The chain employs TRBV18 and TRBJ1-5; no clear D gene. The CDR3 spans 14 residues. Germline CDR1 reads KGHSH; CDR2 reads LQKENI. V lost 4 bases to trimming and J lost 7 bases, with 14 bases between them.